Listed here are 21 T cell receptor beta chains from one sample, sequenced in a study of cytomegalovirus exposure and HLA in healthy donors. PCR was performed using 60 Vbeta and 13 Jbeta primers. The assay was immunoSEQ multiplex PCR, and TCRdb's table has in-frame clones only and misses some. The data contain under 200,000 clones, around 75% of them singletons. Sequenced input: PBMCs. The receptors stem from a woman aged 25-40 years in good health and CMV-seronegative.

The V call is TRBV7-9, the J call TRBJ1-2, with 7 positions matching TRBD1. Germline CDR1 is SEHNR and CDR2 is FQNEAQ (reference sequence). The CDR3 covers 17 residues. Unmatched junction bases numbered 12, after V lost 5 bases and J lost 0 bases. The DNA for the CDR3 is TGTGCCAGCAGCGAGACCGGGACAGTCGATCCTAACTATGGCTACACCTTC. It translates to CASSETGTVDPNYGYTF.

The chain is built from TRBV7-8 and TRBJ2-7, with TRBD1 identical over 7 bases. The CDR3 covers 14 residues. The V segment lost 5 bases and the J segment 2 bases; nucleotides outside the gene matches: 6. Germline V lookup: CDR1 SGHVS, CDR2 FQNEAQ. CDR3 residues: CASSRTGHTYEQYF. In nucleotides, the CDR3 is TGTGCCAGCAGCCGGACAGGTCATACCTACGAGCAGTACTTC.

The rearrangement uses TRBV25-1 and TRBJ1-1; no definite D call. This CDR3 is 15 amino acids long. With 2 bases removed from V and 2 bases from J, the gap between germline ends came to 12 bases. Germline V lookup: CDR1 MGHDK, CDR2 SYGVNS. The CDR3 region is CASSEMSQPNTEAFF. The CDR3 bases are TGTGCCAGCAGTGAAATGTCACAGCCTAACACTGAAGCTTTCTTT.

The chain employs TRBV10-3 and TRBJ2-1; D is undetermined. Germline CDR1 reads ENHRY; CDR2 reads SYGVKD. The CDR3 is 16 residues long. V was clipped by 0 bases and J by 7 bases, with 16 bases between them. CDR3 nucleotide sequence: TGTGCCATCAGTGAGTCAGCGTTAACGGGTCGGAATGAGCAGTTCTTC. Protein: CAISESALTGRNEQFF.

The chain recombines TRBV7-2 with TRBJ2-4; TRBD2 aligns across 10 bases. The CDR3 has 17 amino acids. Germline values: CDR1 SGHTA, CDR2 FQGNSA. V shed 3 bases, J shed 1 base, and the junction held 6 bases outside the gene matches. CDR3 DNA sequence: TGTGCCAGCAGCTTCGCTAGCGGGAGTCTGGCCAAAAACATTCAGTACTTC. Protein: CASSFASGSLAKNIQYF.

The count of this clone is one. This sequence joins TRBV10-1 and TRBJ1-6; the match to TRBD1 covers 7 bases. V trimming: 4 bases; J trimming: 6 bases; junction bases outside the gene matches: 0. The CDR3 totals 13 residues. CDR1 WNHNN and CDR2 SYGVQD come from the germline V gene (reference sequence). The CDR3 nucleotides read TGCGCCAGCAGTGGACAGGGTAATTCACCCCTCCACTTT. Its translation: CASSGQGNSPLHF.

The chain joins TRBV7-9 to TRBJ2-3; TRBD1 agrees at 7 bases. Germline values: CDR1 SEHNR, CDR2 FQNEAQ (reference sequence). The CDR3 is 12 residues long. J gave up 6 bases and V 3 bases, and 0 bases lay outside the gene matches. The CDR3 loop is CASSFRGDTQYF. The CDR3, as DNA: TGTGCCAGCAGCTTCAGGGGGGATACGCAGTATTTT.

This clone was seen just once. The CDR3 loop reads CASSPQRGRNEQYF. CDR3 DNA: TGTGCCAGCAGCCCCCAGCGGGGGCGCAACGAGCAGTACTTC. This rearrangement joins TRBV7-8 to TRBJ2-7, with 8 bases fitting TRBD2. This CDR3 region has 14 residues. V dropped 5 bases and J dropped 5; count of bases not matched to a gene: 8. CDR1 is SGHVS, CDR2 FQNEAQ, per germline.

This clone was counted between two and nine times. The chain employs TRBV30 and TRBJ2-2, with D maybe TRBD2 (5 bases). Germline CDR1 GTSNPN, CDR2 SVGIG (reference sequence). This CDR3 contains 14 residues. Trimming pared 7 bases from V and 7 bases from J, leaving 19 bases between. The CDR3 nucleotides are TGTGCCTTGGACTTACGAGGTGCTGGCGGGGAGCTGTTTTTT. Its protein product is CALDLRGAGGELFF.

This sequence joins TRBV7-2 and TRBJ2-7; the match to TRBD1 covers 8 bases. Looked up from germline, CDR1 is SGHTA and CDR2 is FQGNSA. CDR3 length: 14 amino acids. Unmatched junction bases numbered 6, after V lost 5 bases and J lost 3 bases. CDR3 coding DNA: TGTGCCAGCAGCCGAGCCGGGACAGGCTACGAGCAGTACTTC. The encoded protein is CASSRAGTGYEQYF.

The V gene is TRBV11-1, the J gene TRBJ2-7, with a weak D call TRBD1 (6 bases). The V end lost 5 bases, the J end lost 3 bases, and 11 bases lay between the germline ends. This CDR3 region has 13 residues. CDR1 and CDR2 from the germline V gene are SGHAT and FQDESV (reference sequence). CDR3 in DNA: TGTGCCAGCAGCCTGGACAGTTACTACGAGCAGTACTTC. It specifies CASSLDSYYEQYF. The full variable domain, rest sourced from reference TRBV11-1 and TRBJ2-7, is EAEVAQSPRYKITEKSQAVAFWCDPISGHATLYWYRQILGQGPELLVQFQDESVVDDSQLPKDRFSAERLKGVDSTLKIQPAELGDSAMYLCASSLDSYYEQYFGPGTRLTVT.

The chain combines TRBV19 with TRBJ2-1; 9 nucleotides line up with TRBD2. Germline-derived CDR1 and CDR2 are LNHDA and SQIVND (reference sequence). The trim removed 3 bases at V and 2 bases at J, leaving 5 bases unmatched. CDR3 length equals 16 residues. The CDR3 nucleotides read TGTGCCAGTAGTATCTTAGCGGGAGCTCCCTACAATGAGCAGTTCTTC. This gives the protein CASSILAGAPYNEQFF.

V gene TRBV29-1 combines with J gene TRBJ2-2, with TRBD1 as a possible D gene (5 bases). Trimming removed 4 bases from V and 1 base from J, with 7 bases in between. CDR1 is SQVTM and CDR2 is ANQGSEA in the germline V gene. The CDR3 totals 13 residues. The chain's CDR3 is CSVGTKNTGELFF. The CDR3 DNA reads as TGCAGCGTTGGGACAAAGAACACCGGGGAGCTGTTTTTT.

About this clone itself: An end of the junction does not agree with germline; a read error may underlie this. V and J are TRBV7-9 and TRBJ2-3; TRBD2 might be the D (6 bases). CDR3 length: 16 amino acids. CDR1 and CDR2 from the germline V gene are SEHNR and FQNEAQ (reference sequence). The chain's CDR3 is CSSSPGPGLGTDTQYF. The CDR3 coding sequence is TGTTCCAGCAGCCCAGGCCCGGGACTTGGCACAGATACGCAGTATTTT. The full variable domain, rest sourced from reference TRBV7-9 and TRBJ2-3, is DTGVSQNPRHKITKRGQNVTFRCDPISEHNRLYWYRQTLGQGPEFLTYFQNEAQLEKSRLLSDRFSAERPKGSFSTLEIQRTEQGDSAMYLCSSSPGPGLGTDTQYFGPGTRLTVL.

This rearrangement joins TRBV7-9 to TRBJ2-5; tentative D call: TRBD1 (6 bases). V shed 1 base and J shed 3 bases, with 12 bases lying between them. The CDR3 loop spans 15 amino acids. Germline CDR1 SEHNR, CDR2 FQNEAQ (reference sequence). The CDR3 DNA reads as TGTGCCAGCAGCTTAGTACAGGGTTTGGAAGAGACCCAGTACTTC. Protein sequence: CASSLVQGLEETQYF. The full variable domain, with the rest looked up from reference TRBV7-9 and TRBJ2-5, is DTGVSQNPRHKITKRGQNVTFRCDPISEHNRLYWYRQTLGQGPEFLTYFQNEAQLEKSRLLSDRFSAERPKGSFSTLEIQRTEQGDSAMYLCASSLVQGLEETQYFGPGTRLLVL.

This clone was seen only a few times. The chain uses TRBV19 and TRBJ1-1, with 9 bases aligning to TRBD1. Germline values: CDR1 LNHDA, CDR2 SQIVND (reference sequence). J gave up 5 bases and V 4 bases, and 14 bases lay outside the gene matches. The CDR3 covers 17 residues. The CDR3 loop is CASSSLLTGGYVTEAFF. DNA for the CDR3: TGTGCCAGTAGTAGCCTTTTGACAGGGGGGTATGTGACTGAAGCTTTCTTT.

This clone was detected a few times. The V gene is TRBV6-6, the J gene TRBJ2-7; a possible D gene is TRBD2 (7 bases). The CDR3 has 13 amino acids. The ends were cut back, 2 bases at V and 3 bases at J, with 8 bases in the middle. Germline-derived CDR1 and CDR2 are MNHNY and SVGAGI (reference sequence). CDR3 nucleotide sequence: TGTGCCAGCAGTTACAGGGGGGGCTACGAGCAGTACTTC. Protein: CASSYRGGYEQYF.

V is TRBV9 and J is TRBJ1-2; weak D call: TRBD1 (6 bases). V was cut by 5 bases and J by 4 bases, with 12 bases left in between. In germline, CDR1 is SGDLS, CDR2 YYNGEE. The CDR3 is 13 residues long. The CDR3 nucleotides are TGTGCCAGCAGGAGCGACAGGACCTATGGCTACACCTTC. This translates into CASRSDRTYGYTF.

The chain joins TRBV4-3 to TRBJ2-1; 10 bases line up with TRBD2. Germline lookup yields CDR1 LGHNA and CDR2 YSLEER. This CDR3 comprises 15 residues. V trimming: 2 bases; J trimming: 3 bases; junction bases outside the gene matches: 1. CDR3 sequence (DNA): TGCGCCAGCAGCCAATGGACTAGCGGCTACAATGAGCAGTTCTTC. Protein: CASSQWTSGYNEQFF.

Only a few counts were recorded for this clone. The chain combines TRBV4-2 with TRBJ2-7; 7 positions agree with TRBD2. The germline gives CDR1 LGHNA, CDR2 YNFKEQ. CDR3 length equals 14 residues. After removal of 4 bases from V and 3 bases from J, the junction contained 6 bases not matched to a gene. This CDR3 reads CASSRRRESYEQYF. The CDR3 DNA is TGTGCCAGCAGCCGAAGGCGGGAGAGCTACGAGCAGTACTTC.

The chain has TRBV4-1 and TRBJ2-5; D remains unclear. The J call may be in error: the DNA end matches TRBJ2-7 better. The CDR3 loop spans 13 amino acids. Germline V gene lookup returns CDR1 MGHRA and CDR2 YSYEKL. The CDR3 DNA reads as TGCGCCAGCAGCCAGATCTTGAAGTACGAGCAGTACTTC. Its translation: CASSQILKYEQYF.